Below, 9 T cell receptor beta chains from the same sample are listed, as sequenced in a study of T cell responses to AZD1222 COVID-19 vaccine. Clones were read by immunoSEQ multiplex PCR, and TCRdb kept only the in-frame ones, dropping some. The table lists 95,000 to 150,000 clones, approximately 90% of them singletons. Material: peripheral blood, obtained 28 days after the second AZD1222 dose. These receptor sequences come from an adult who received the AZD1222 COVID-19 vaccine.

The chain has TRBV11-2 and TRBJ2-3; no clear D. The V end lost 0 bases, the J end lost 5 bases, and 9 bases lay between the germline ends. The CDR3 contains 14 residues. Germline CDR1 SGHAT, CDR2 FQNNGV. The CDR3 protein is CASSLDQVRDTQYF. DNA of the CDR3: TGTGCCAGCAGCTTAGATCAGGTGCGAGATACGCAGTATTTT. Complete variable domain (other parts from reference TRBV11-2 and TRBJ2-3): EAGVAQSPRYKIIEKRQSVAFWCNPISGHATLYWYQQILGQGPKLLIQFQNNGVVDDSQLPKDRFSAERLKGVDSTLKIQPAKLEDSAVYLCASSLDQVRDTQYFGPGTRLTVL.

The chain couples TRBV2 to TRBJ1-5; D may be TRBD1 (5 bases). Trimming pared 6 bases from V and 2 bases from J, leaving 17 bases between. This CDR3 contains 16 residues. Germline loops: CDR1 SNHLY, CDR2 FYNNEI. The CDR3 loop is CASRGGLGMGNQPQHF. CDR3 nucleotides: TGTGCCAGCAGGGGGGGATTAGGGATGGGCAATCAGCCCCAGCATTTT.

V is TRBV9 and J is TRBJ2-2; TRBD2 is a possible D gene (7 bases). Germline V gives CDR1 SGDLS, CDR2 YYNGEE. The CDR3 totals 16 residues. Trimming cost V 0 bases and J 5 bases, with 14 bases left between them. CDR3 nucleotides: TGTGCCAGCAGCGTAGTCAAGGGGGGGCATACCGGGGAGCTGTTTTTT. Protein: CASSVVKGGHTGELFF.

This sequence joins TRBV2 and TRBJ1-2; D is ambiguous. Germline CDR1 and CDR2: SNHLY and FYNNEI. V lost 6 bases to trimming and J lost 0 bases, with 8 bases between them. The CDR3 extends over 13 amino acids. The CDR3 DNA is TGTGCCAGCAGCACAGCCGCTAACTATGGCTACACCTTC. This sequence encodes CASSTAANYGYTF.

V usage is TRBV6-5 and J usage is TRBJ1-2; 7 bases agree with TRBD1. Trimming removed 5 bases from V and 4 bases from J; junction bases left unmatched: 7. CDR1 MNHEY and CDR2 SVGAGI come from the germline V gene. The CDR3 length is 14 residues. The CDR3 nucleotides are TGTGCCAGCAGTCAGAACAGGGGTCCCTATGGCTACACCTTC. Protein product: CASSQNRGPYGYTF.

The genes are TRBV18 and TRBJ2-4, with D possibly TRBD2 on 6 matching bases. The V end lost 3 bases, the J end lost 8 bases, and 17 bases lay between the germline ends. Germline V gene sequence: CDR1 KGHSH, CDR2 LQKENI. The CDR3 is 15 amino acids. The DNA of the CDR3 is TGTGCCAGCTCACCCGCTCTATCGGGAGCTGACATTCAGTACTTC. This sequence encodes CASSPALSGADIQYF.

The gene calls are TRBV27 and TRBJ1-6, with TRBD1 as a possible D gene (5 bases). The V end lost 0 bases, the J end lost 5 bases, and 8 bases lay between the germline ends. Germline CDR1 and CDR2: MNHEY and SMNVEV (reference sequence). The CDR3 extends over 15 amino acids. This CDR3 reads CASSLSGGDNSPLHF. CDR3 DNA sequence: TGTGCCAGCAGTTTATCGGGGGGGGATAATTCACCCCTCCACTTT.

The genes are TRBV2 and TRBJ1-1; tentatively, D is TRBD1 (5 bases). Germline V gene sequence: CDR1 SNHLY, CDR2 FYNNEI. Trimming took off 2 bases at V and 3 bases at J, with 10 bases between the two ends. The CDR3 is 14 amino acids. As DNA, the CDR3 is TGTGCCAGCAGTGAAAAAAGGGGCGACACTGAAGCTTTCTTT. Its protein product is CASSEKRGDTEAFF.

V and J are TRBV3-1 (or the pseudogene TRBV3-2) and TRBJ2-7, with 8 nucleotides matching TRBD1. CDR3 length: 14 residues. V lost 2 bases, J lost 2 bases, and 2 bases stayed unmatched. Looked up from germline, CDR1 is LGHDT and CDR2 is YNNKEL (reference sequence). CDR3 region: CASSQRDRPYEQYF. The CDR3 DNA reads TGTGCCAGCAGCCAAAGGGACAGGCCCTACGAGCAGTACTTC.